The 8 T cell receptor beta chains below come from one sample, sequenced in a study of cytomegalovirus exposure and HLA in healthy donors. The PCR used 60 Vbeta and 13 Jbeta primers. Using immunoSEQ multiplex PCR, the repertoire was profiled, and TCRdb retains in-frame clones only, with some absent. This listing includes 180,000 or so clones. The material sequenced was PBMCs. The origin of the receptors is a boy younger than 18 in good health and CMV-seronegative.

The chain carries TRBV29-1 and TRBJ1-2; the D gene is possibly TRBD1 (6 bases). CDR1 is SQVTM and CDR2 is ANQGSEA in the germline V gene. V was cut by 4 bases and J by 7 bases, with 16 bases left in between. There are 13 residues in the CDR3. DNA for the CDR3: TGCAGCGTTGTGGGGGACATACTCGGTGGCTACACCTTC. Its translation: CSVVGDILGGYTF. Variable domain in full (rest from reference TRBV29-1 and TRBJ1-2): SAVISQKPSRDICQRGTSLTIQCQVDSQVTMMFWYRQQPGQSLTLIATANQGSEATYESGFVIDKFPISRPNLTFSTLTVSNMSPEDSSIYLCSVVGDILGGYTFGSGTRLTVV.

The genes are TRBV11-3 and TRBJ2-5; D is unclear. The V and J ends lost 5 bases and 0 bases respectively, with 7 bases between them. CDR3 length: 13 residues. Germline CDR1 and CDR2: SGHNT and YENEEA. In DNA, the CDR3 is TGTGCCAGCAGCCGGAGTAACCAAGAGACCCAGTACTTC. Residues: CASSRSNQETQYF.

The chain has TRBV11-2 and TRBJ2-5; 8 nucleotides agree with TRBD2. Germline V gene data show CDR1 as SGHAT and CDR2 as FQNNGV. The J segment lost 3 bases and the V segment lost 1 base, leaving 7 bases of the junction unmatched. This CDR3 comprises 16 residues. The CDR3 DNA reads TGTGCCAGCAGCTTAGGGGAGCGGGGGCTAAAAGAGACCCAGTACTTC. This codes for CASSLGERGLKETQYF.

This chain links TRBV6-9 with TRBJ2-3; D gene uncertain. The CDR3 contains 11 residues. The V and J ends lost 11 bases and 3 bases respectively, with 9 bases between them. The germline V gene encodes CDR1 MNHGY and CDR2 SVAAGI. This chain's CDR3 is CAAANTDTQYF. The CDR3 DNA follows: TGTGCCGCGGCTAATACAGATACGCAGTATTTT.

CDR3 sequence (DNA): TGTGCCACCGGACAGGGGGGCAATCAGCCCCAGCATTTT. Its translation: CATGQGGNQPQHF. The chain has TRBV2 and TRBJ1-5; 10 positions match TRBD1. This CDR3 comprises 13 residues. Germline V gives CDR1 SNHLY, CDR2 FYNNEI. Trimming removed 10 bases from V and 2 bases from J; junction bases left unmatched: 2.

V gene TRBV30 combines with J gene TRBJ1-2, with D maybe TRBD1 (5 bases). Germline V lookup: CDR1 GTSNPN, CDR2 SVGIG (reference sequence). The V and J ends lost 2 bases and 2 bases respectively, with 9 bases between them. The CDR3 is 13 amino acids. The CDR3 loop reads CAWSLKGNYGYTF. In DNA, the CDR3 is TGTGCCTGGAGTCTCAAGGGGAACTATGGCTACACCTTC. Full variable domain (missing parts from reference TRBV30 and TRBJ1-2): SQTIHQWPATLVQPVGSPLSLECTVEGTSNPNLYWYRQAAGRGLQLLFYSVGIGQISSEVPQNLSASRPQDRQFILSSKKLLLSDSGFYLCAWSLKGNYGYTFGSGTRLTVV.

The V and J genes are TRBV5-4 and TRBJ2-5; unclear D gene. CDR1 is SGHNT and CDR2 is YYREEE in the germline V gene (reference sequence). Trimming removed 5 bases from V and 6 bases from J, with 17 bases in between. This CDR3 is built from 14 residues. As DNA, the CDR3 is TGTGCCAGCAGTCCCATGTTCGGGTCCCAGACCCAGTACTTC. Residues: CASSPMFGSQTQYF.

V and J are TRBV4-1 and TRBJ1-2; TRBD1 aligns across 7 bases. CDR1 is MGHRA and CDR2 is YSYEKL in the germline V gene. V shed 4 bases and J 2 bases; nucleotides not matched to a gene: 4. This CDR3 is 14 amino acids long. The CDR3 region is CASSPSQGNYGYTF. The CDR3 DNA reads as TGCGCCAGCAGCCCTTCACAGGGGAACTATGGCTACACCTTC.